This TCR beta chain was obtained from a study of CD8+ T cells in alopecia areata. Turning to the study itself: C3H/HeJ graft donors with spontaneous alopecia, aged roughly 6-12 months, supplied skin that was transplanted onto female C3H/HeJ mice aged roughly 6-11 weeks.

The authors sorted pooled cutaneous lymph node cells using CD4, CD8alpha, NKG2D, NKG2ACE and other markers. This clone was seen many times. The antigen is unknown. Mouse gene names and germline throughout. The CDR3 goes on 4 residues after the read ends, and that part is filled in from the germline J gene. Study-level points and caveats: Among patients, TCR sharing was less clear than in mice, a difference possibly due in part to HLA diversity in the patient population. Researchers report lesional scalp, most notably alopecia totalis/universalis, outstripped normal scalp in clonality. When scalp samples are sequenced, resident alphabeta T cells of normal skin are also captured.

Germline CDR1 SGHSA, CDR2 FRNQAP. The junction had 5 bases not matched to a gene; V was cut back by 5 bases and J by 0 bases. This CDR3 is built from 15 residues. cDNA reverse transcribed from extracted RNA served as the sequencing template. Only in-frame clones appear in the TCRdb table, and some are missing; sequencing was by immunoSEQ multiplex PCR. The sample presents about 19,000 clones, none singletons. The chain has TRBV16 and TRBJ2-4; TRBD2 matches at 7 bases. The specimen was CD8+ T cells sorted from a lymph node. The clonotype comes from a C3H/HeJ mouse with alopecia areata. The MHC haplotype of this mouse line is H2-k. The CDR3 DNA, read in part, is TGTGCAAGCAGCACCGGGACTGTGAGTCAAAAC. As protein: CASSTGTVSQN. The entire CDR3 reads CASSTGTVSQNTLYF.